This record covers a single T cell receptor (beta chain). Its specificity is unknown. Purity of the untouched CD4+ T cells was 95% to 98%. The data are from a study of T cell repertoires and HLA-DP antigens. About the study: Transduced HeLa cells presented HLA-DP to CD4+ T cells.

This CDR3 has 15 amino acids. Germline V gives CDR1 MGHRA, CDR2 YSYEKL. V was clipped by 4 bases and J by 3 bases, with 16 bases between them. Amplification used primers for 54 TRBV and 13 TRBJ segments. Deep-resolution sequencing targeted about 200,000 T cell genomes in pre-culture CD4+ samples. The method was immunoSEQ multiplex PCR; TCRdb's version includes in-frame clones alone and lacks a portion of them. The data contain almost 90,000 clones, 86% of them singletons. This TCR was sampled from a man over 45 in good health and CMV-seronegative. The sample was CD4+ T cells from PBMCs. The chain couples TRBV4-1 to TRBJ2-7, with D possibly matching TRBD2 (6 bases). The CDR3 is CASSPRGTAIYEQYF. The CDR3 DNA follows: TGCGCCAGCAGCCCCCGGGGGACGGCAATCTACGAGCAGTACTTC.